These T cell receptor beta chains were read from a single sample in a study of T-cell memory formation after mild COVID-19. One entry per CDR3 protein results from TCRdb running MiXCR on the 5' RACE reads. The sample records roughly 43,000 distinct CDR3 sequences, 8.5% to 10% being singletons. Sequencing was performed on PBMCs or a T cell subset sorted from them (not recorded which). The origin of the receptors is an adult woman who had mild COVID-19 (a few samples of this study predate the infection). Cell type and time point are not known. CDR3s include the opening cysteine and the closing phenylalanine or tryptophan.

CDR3: CASMDTTEVTDTQYF
V: TRBV10-3
J: TRBJ2-3

CDR3: CASSPSPTYTEAFF
V: TRBV11-3
J: TRBJ1-1

CDR3: CASSWGGLAGIQETQYF
V: TRBV7-2
J: TRBJ2-5

CDR3: CASSLKVSSGQYF
V: TRBV13
J: TRBJ2-7

CDR3: CASSKGHYNEQFF
V: TRBV9
J: TRBJ2-1

CDR3: CASSYSSGPDPRKTQYF
V: TRBV6-5
J: TRBJ2-5

CDR3: CASSLTTRGEQYF
V: TRBV7-3
J: TRBJ2-7

CDR3: CASSRTGGVQGYTF
V: TRBV6-6
J: TRBJ1-2

CDR3: CASSLVPAGGSETQYF
V: TRBV7-6
J: TRBJ2-5

CDR3: CSAGRAHEQYF
V: TRBV20-1
J: TRBJ2-7

CDR3: CSAPAGERFYEQYF
V: TRBV20-1
J: TRBJ2-7

CDR3: CASSTINEQFF
V: TRBV21-1
J: TRBJ2-1

CDR3: CASSPRRSDGYTF
V: TRBV12-3/TRBV12-4
J: TRBJ1-2

CDR3: CASSPLRASSSRANEQFF
V: TRBV18
J: TRBJ2-1

CDR3: CATSRATLPGELFF
V: TRBV15
J: TRBJ2-2

CDR3: CASKRDSSYNEQFF
V: TRBV7-9
J: TRBJ2-1

CDR3: CASSARQGPDGYTF
V: TRBV7-2
J: TRBJ1-2

CDR3: CSVRGGLNTEAFF
V: TRBV29-1
J: TRBJ1-1

CDR3: CASSWDRNQPQHF
V: TRBV28
J: TRBJ1-5

CDR3: CASSDRGGEKLFF
V: TRBV2
J: TRBJ1-4

CDR3: CSARWEASGRYNEQFF
V: TRBV20-1
J: TRBJ2-1

CDR3: CASSRRAPGTEAFF
V: TRBV27
J: TRBJ1-1

CDR3: CASSLRDRGVLDWEQYF
V: TRBV12-3/TRBV12-4
J: TRBJ2-7

CDR3: CASSLAVGQGRNTGELFF
V: TRBV11-2
J: TRBJ2-2

CDR3: CASSNGGTGELFF
V: TRBV9
J: TRBJ2-2

CDR3: CSVTQQGAKGNYGYTF
V: TRBV20-1
J: TRBJ1-2

CDR3: CASSPPGGGYGYTF
V: TRBV18
J: TRBJ1-2

CDR3: CASSLDPGAGQNTEAFF
V: TRBV5-1
J: TRBJ1-1

CDR3: CSARDPSGVDTQYF
V: TRBV20-1
J: TRBJ2-3

CDR3: CAWSVRTEQFF
V: TRBV30
J: TRBJ2-1

CDR3: CSASGSTNYGYTF
V: TRBV20-1
J: TRBJ1-2

CDR3: CASSGTAYGYTF
V: TRBV14
J: TRBJ1-2

CDR3: CASSQDRGHGYTF
V: TRBV4-2
J: TRBJ1-2

CDR3: CASSLAGPSTDTQYF
V: TRBV5-1
J: TRBJ2-3

CDR3: CASGHGTGGRNEQFF
V: TRBV12-5
J: TRBJ2-1

CDR3: CASSVSGLGTDTQYF
V: TRBV19
J: TRBJ2-3

CDR3: CASSSGPNVGQPQHF
V: TRBV12-3/TRBV12-4
J: TRBJ1-5

CDR3: CASSAGPRGDAGELFF
V: TRBV9
J: TRBJ2-2

CDR3: CSARAFPNTEAFF
V: TRBV20-1
J: TRBJ1-1

CDR3: CASSLGTGMKTEAFF
V: TRBV7-8
J: TRBJ1-1

CDR3: CATSGQNQETQYF
V: TRBV24-1
J: TRBJ2-5

CDR3: CSVKRAFDQPQHF
V: TRBV29-1
J: TRBJ1-5

CDR3: CASSFRTPNYEQYF
V: TRBV5-5
J: TRBJ2-7

CDR3: CASSDQDRGAYEQYF
V: TRBV25-1
J: TRBJ2-7

CDR3: CSARDGGQGSGGYTF
V: TRBV20-1
J: TRBJ1-2

CDR3: CSVKTGGDGYTF
V: TRBV29-1
J: TRBJ1-2

CDR3: CASSQAYSGSYEQYF
V: TRBV4-3
J: TRBJ2-7

CDR3: CAISERGAQETQYF
V: TRBV10-3
J: TRBJ2-5

CDR3: CASTPGGPEAFF
V: TRBV5-1
J: TRBJ1-1

CDR3: CASSQDRTSGRKQYF
V: TRBV4-2
J: TRBJ2-7

CDR3: CSVASQGATDTQYF
V: TRBV29-1
J: TRBJ2-3

CDR3: CSATGQTNTGELFF
V: TRBV20-1
J: TRBJ2-2

CDR3: CASSLYGTMNTEAFF
V: TRBV12-3/TRBV12-4
J: TRBJ1-1